Presented here are 28 T cell receptor beta chains from one specimen sequenced in a study of vaccination effects on CD4 cells after COVID-19. Expansion with viral peptide pools was applied to antigen-specific CD4+ T cells by the ViraFEST assay prior to sequencing. Scientists isolated CD4+ T cells after a roughly ten-day culture period ended. Vaccine recipients lacked prior SARS-CoV-2 infection and had negative nucleocapsid antibodies. Repertoires were generated with immunoSEQ multiplex PCR, while TCRdb's copy carries only in-frame clones and drops some. The sample yields 35,000 to 55,000 clones, around 78% seen once. The antigens of these receptors remain unknown. Sequenced material: CD4+ T cells from PBMCs cultured with SARS-CoV-2 spike peptides, taken before COVID-19 vaccination. Receptors were obtained from a human donor who received a COVID-19 vaccine.

This clone was recorded only once. The rearrangement uses TRBV5-8 and TRBJ1-4; 9 bases are shared with TRBD1. The germline V gene has CDR1 SGHTS and CDR2 YDEGEE. The CDR3 runs 18 residues. V lost 4 bases, J lost 3 bases, and 13 bases stayed unmatched. CDR3 loop: CASSTGTGRGAANEKLFF. CDR3 nucleotide sequence: TGTGCCAGCAGCACGGGGACAGGGCGAGGGGCAGCTAATGAAAAACTGTTTTTT.

The rearrangement links TRBV4-1 to TRBJ2-5; D unresolved. The V end was cut by 1 base, the J end by 1 base, with 10 bases between. Germline V lookup: CDR1 MGHRA, CDR2 YSYEKL. The CDR3 covers 15 residues. The CDR3 loop is CASSQVRRTQETQYF. DNA for the CDR3: TGCGCCAGCAGCCAAGTGCGGCGGACCCAAGAGACCCAGTACTTC.

The CDR3: CASSGQIRGNQPQHF. The CDR3 DNA sequence: TGTGCCAGTAGTGGACAGATAAGGGGCAATCAGCCCCAGCATTTT. V and J are TRBV19 and TRBJ1-5; D might be TRBD1 (6 bases). The V and J ends lost 5 bases and 2 bases respectively, with 13 bases between them. The CDR3 has 15 amino acids. In germline, CDR1 is LNHDA, CDR2 SQIVND (reference sequence). The complete variable domain, with remaining parts taken from reference TRBV19 and TRBJ1-5, reads DGGITQSPKYLFRKEGQNVTLSCEQNLNHDAMYWYRQDPGQGLRLIYYSQIVNDFQKGDIAEGYSVSREKKESFPLTVTSAQKNPTAFYLCASSGQIRGNQPQHFGDGTRLSIL.

The CDR3 coding sequence is TGTGCCAGCAGCTCCCCTCGGGAGGCCAGTGCTAACTATGGCTACACCTTC. This encodes CASSSPREASANYGYTF. The chain joins TRBV7-2 to TRBJ1-2; D is undetermined. V lost 4 bases to trimming and J lost 0 bases, with 18 bases between them. CDR1 and CDR2 from the germline V gene are SGHTA and FQGNSA. This CDR3 comprises 17 residues.

This chain uses TRBV9 with TRBJ1-6; possible D gene TRBD1, 5 bases. CDR1 and CDR2 from the germline V gene are SGDLS and YYNGEE. V was pared by 0 bases and J by 10 bases, with 17 bases between. CDR3 length: 16 amino acids. The CDR3 DNA reads TGTGCCAGCAGCGTAGGAGGGAGACTGGGGGGATCACCCCTCCACTTT. Translating gives CASSVGGRLGGSPLHF. The full variable domain, completed using reference TRBV9 and TRBJ1-6, is DSGVTQTPKHLITATGQRVTLRCSPRSGDLSVYWYQQSLDQGLQFLIQYYNGEERAKGNILERFSAQQFPDLHSELNLSSLELGDSALYFCASSVGGRLGGSPLHFGNGTRLTVT.

The chain links TRBV7-2 to TRBJ2-3, with D possibly matching TRBD1 (7 bases). This CDR3 has 15 amino acids. Germline assignment: CDR1 SGHTA and CDR2 FQGNSA. The V end lost 4 bases, the J end lost 3 bases, and 14 bases lay between the germline ends. The CDR3 DNA reads as TGTGCCAGCAGCTCTCGACAGGGAGGTACAGATACGCAGTATTTT. Translating gives CASSSRQGGTDTQYF.

The chain links TRBV12-3 or TRBV12-4 to TRBJ2-5; D not certain. The CDR3 sequence is 11 residues long. Trimming took 3 bases from V and 5 from J, leaving 4 bases between them. CDR3 sequence (DNA): TGTGCCAGCAGTTTTATGGAGACCCAGTACTTC. Its protein is CASSFMETQYF.

The CDR3 coding sequence is TGTGCCAGCAGCTCACAGGGAAGCGACATTCAGTACTTC. It codes for CASSSQGSDIQYF. V and J are TRBV7-3 and TRBJ2-4; TRBD1 is a possible D gene (6 bases). Germline V gene data show CDR1 as SGHTA and CDR2 as FQGTGA. The length of the CDR3 is 13 residues. The ends were cut back, 4 bases at V and 8 bases at J, with 12 bases in the middle.

This clone was observed a single time. This sequence joins TRBV5-1 and TRBJ2-7, with D unclear. CDR1 and CDR2 from the germline V gene are SGHRS and YFSETQ. V gave up 0 bases and J gave up 5 bases, with 12 bases separating them. The CDR3 contains 14 residues. The CDR3 here is CASSLGPPNHEQYV. The CDR3 bases are TGCGCCAGCAGCTTGGGACCCCCAAATCACGAGCAGTACGTC.

The chain has TRBV10-2 and TRBJ1-1; 7 bases line up with TRBD1. CDR3 length: 14 residues. V was clipped by 8 bases and J by 1 base; unmatched bases: 7. CDR1 and CDR2 from the germline V gene are WSHSY and SAAADI. The CDR3 reads CASALQGWNTEAFF. CDR3 DNA: TGCGCCAGCGCTTTACAGGGGTGGAACACTGAAGCTTTCTTT.

In this sample, this clone turned up once. The rearrangement uses TRBV3-1 (or the pseudogene TRBV3-2) and TRBJ2-5, with unresolved D. Trimming shortened V by 2 bases and J by 0 bases, and 13 bases separated the two germline ends. The CDR3 is made up of 16 amino acids. The germline V gene encodes CDR1 LGHDT and CDR2 YNNKEL (reference sequence). CDR3 residues: CASSQWSLQYQETQYF. In DNA form, the CDR3 reads TGTGCCAGCAGCCAATGGTCGCTTCAGTACCAAGAGACCCAGTACTTC.

V is TRBV28 and J is TRBJ2-1; perhaps TRBD2 as D (5 bases). V dropped 5 bases and J dropped 4 bases, with 18 bases sitting between them. From germline, CDR1 is MDHEN and CDR2 SYDVKM. The length of the CDR3 is 16 residues. CDR3 DNA: TGTGCCAGCAGTGGGGAACGGGGTATTGAATACAATGAGCAGTTCTTC. It yields the protein CASSGERGIEYNEQFF.

The J gene is TRBJ1-1, the V gene TRBV12-3 or TRBV12-4; maybe TRBD1 (5 bases). The germline V and J ends were trimmed by 8 bases and 4 bases, with 11 bases remaining between them. This CDR3 has 12 amino acids. The CDR3 loop is CASLSRVTEAFF. In DNA form, the CDR3 reads TGTGCCAGCCTAAGCAGGGTCACTGAAGCTTTCTTT.

This chain uses TRBV5-1 with TRBJ1-1; D might be TRBD1 (5 bases). Germline V CDR1 and CDR2: SGHRS, YFSETQ. Trimming removed 1 base from V and 0 bases from J, with 7 bases in between. The CDR3 spans 14 residues. The CDR3, as DNA: TGCGCCAGCAGCTTGCCCAGGGTGAACACTGAAGCTTTCTTT. Protein product: CASSLPRVNTEAFF.

V usage is TRBV3-1 (or the pseudogene TRBV3-2) and J usage is TRBJ1-4; the D is unclear. V was cut by 8 bases and J by 0 bases, with 10 bases left in between. This CDR3 comprises 14 residues. CDR1 and CDR2 from the germline V gene are LGHDT and YNNKEL (reference sequence). CDR3 in amino acids: CASLPSSTNEKLFF. CDR3 nucleotides: TGTGCCAGCCTCCCATCTTCAACTAATGAAAAACTGTTTTTT.

V is TRBV27 and J is TRBJ2-3; TRBD1 agrees at 7 bases. Trimming took 7 bases from V and 5 from J; bases not matched to a gene: 6. Germline CDR1 reads MNHEY; CDR2 reads SMNVEV (reference sequence). This CDR3 has 13 amino acids. CDR3 region: CASIGRGRDTQYF. The CDR3 DNA reads TGTGCCAGCATTGGCAGGGGGAGAGATACGCAGTATTTT.

Turning to this clone: An end of the junction differs from the germline gene, which may be a read error. The genes are TRBV12-3 or TRBV12-4 and TRBJ2-1; no definite D call. The CDR3 length is 12 residues. The CDR3 loop reads CASGWDYSEQFF. Here the CDR3 DNA reads TGTGCCAGCGGCTGGGATTACAGTGAGCAGTTCTTC.

The genes are TRBV7-6 and TRBJ1-4; possible D gene TRBD1, 6 bases. Deletions cut 1 base from V and 6 bases from J, with 12 bases between. This CDR3 has 15 residues. Germline assignment: CDR1 SGHVS and CDR2 FNYEAQ. As DNA, the CDR3 is TGTGCCAGCAGCTTAGGGACAGCCATGGATGAAAAACTGTTTTTT. It yields the protein CASSLGTAMDEKLFF.

The V call is TRBV28, the J call TRBJ1-6; D gene ambiguous. The germline V gene has CDR1 MDHEN and CDR2 SYDVKM. The CDR3 covers 15 residues. V was clipped by 7 bases and J by 7 bases, with 17 bases between them. CDR3 amino acids: CASTREGGGNSPLHF. Written as DNA, the CDR3 is TGTGCCAGCACCCGTGAGGGCGGAGGAAATTCACCCCTCCACTTT.

The rearrangement joins TRBV5-6 to TRBJ1-5; tentatively, D is TRBD1 (6 bases). V dropped 6 bases and J dropped 6 bases, with 22 bases sitting between them. Germline V gene sequence: CDR1 SGHDT, CDR2 YYEEEE. This CDR3 spans 16 amino acids. DNA for the CDR3: TGTGCCAGCAACCTTAACCCGACAGGTCCGAGTCAGCCCCAGCATTTT. Its protein is CASNLNPTGPSQPQHF.

V and J are TRBV18 and TRBJ2-2; 9 bases line up with TRBD1. Germline CDR1 reads KGHSH; CDR2 reads LQKENI. V shed 6 bases, J shed 2 bases, and the junction held 4 bases outside the gene matches. CDR3 length: 15 amino acids. The CDR3 loop reads CASSQGQGNTGELFF. The CDR3 region has the DNA TGTGCCAGCTCCCAGGGACAGGGTAACACCGGGGAGCTGTTTTTT.

This clone was picked up a small number of times. The CDR3 loop is CASSLMGGRRGWNGYTF. CDR3 bases: TGTGCCAGCAGCCTAATGGGGGGTCGACGGGGCTGGAACGGCTACACCTTC. The rearrangement joins TRBV5-6 to TRBJ1-2; TRBD1 is a possible D gene (5 bases). The CDR3 has 17 residues. The germline CDR1 and CDR2 sequences are SGHDT and YYEEEE. V lost 4 bases and J lost 8, with 27 bases in between.

The chain combines TRBV18 with TRBJ1-5; 7 nucleotides line up with TRBD1. With 2 bases clipped from V and 2 bases from J, the junction kept 0 bases outside the gene matches. Per the germline V gene, CDR1 is KGHSH and CDR2 is LQKENI. This CDR3 comprises 14 residues. CDR3 sequence (DNA): TGTGCCAGCTCACCAGGGACAGGCAATCAGCCCCAGCATTTT. It codes for CASSPGTGNQPQHF.

This sequence joins TRBV5-4 and TRBJ1-2; the match to TRBD1 covers 9 bases. V lost 4 bases, J lost 2 bases, and 3 bases stayed unmatched. There are 14 residues in the CDR3. Looked up from germline, CDR1 is SGHNT and CDR2 is YYREEE (reference sequence). The CDR3 spells CASSRDRVNYGYTF. CDR3 in DNA: TGTGCCAGCAGCCGGGACAGGGTGAACTATGGCTACACCTTC.

This clone occurred once. The chain has TRBV7-2 and TRBJ2-3; TRBD1 matches 10 bases. The junction had 11 bases not matched to a gene; V was cut back by 5 bases and J by 0 bases. The germline gives CDR1 SGHTA, CDR2 FQGNSA. This CDR3 is 18 amino acids long. This chain's CDR3 is CASSRNRLGQGSTDTQYF. The CDR3 DNA is TGTGCCAGCAGCCGGAACAGACTGGGACAGGGGAGCACAGATACGCAGTATTTT. The whole variable domain, filled in from reference TRBV7-2 and TRBJ2-3, reads GAGVSQSPSNKVTEKGKDVELRCDPISGHTALYWYRQSLGQGLEFLIYFQGNSAPDKSGLPSDRFSAERTGGSVSTLTIQRTQQEDSAVYLCASSRNRLGQGSTDTQYFGPGTRLTVL.

This rearrangement joins TRBV20-1 to TRBJ1-2; D is uncertain. CDR1 and CDR2 from the germline V gene are DFQATT and SNEGSKA (reference sequence). CDR3 length equals 8 residues. The CDR3 region is CSTGGYTF. CDR3 DNA sequence: TGCAGCACGGGTGGCTACACCTTC.

The chain is built from TRBV7-2 and TRBJ2-3, with 9 bases that match TRBD2. V shed 1 base, J shed 0 bases, and the junction held 11 bases outside the gene matches. Germline loops: CDR1 SGHTA, CDR2 FQGNSA. The CDR3 length is 19 residues. CDR3 protein: CASSLDRQRGAPSTDTQYF. CDR3 DNA sequence: TGTGCCAGCAGCTTAGATAGGCAGCGGGGGGCCCCTAGCACAGATACGCAGTATTTT.

The rearrangement joins TRBV3-1 (or the pseudogene TRBV3-2) to TRBJ2-5; 13 bases map to TRBD2. This CDR3 has 17 residues. Germline V gene sequence: CDR1 LGHDT, CDR2 YNNKEL (reference sequence). Trimming cost V 1 base and J 2 bases; bases outside gene matches: 4. The CDR3 bases are TGTGCCAGCAGCCAAGGACTAGCGGGGGGATTTCAAGAGACCCAGTACTTC. It yields the protein CASSQGLAGGFQETQYF.